A selection of T cell receptor beta chains follows, all from one sample in a study of T cell repertoires in aging, cancer and after chemotherapy. TCRdb itself ran the multiplex PCR reads through MiXCR, one entry per CDR3 protein. The sample has more than 10,000 distinct CDR3 sequences; 20% to 30% are singletons. Sequenced material: blood. These receptors were collected from a human donor in good health. CDR3s leave out the opening cysteine and the closing phenylalanine or tryptophan. A D gene is named only where the DNA matches it firmly.

CDR3aa	v_gene	j_gene	d_gene
ASSLVRAANYGYT	TRBV28	TRBJ1-2	.
ASSSREKPEAYGYT	TRBV7-9	TRBJ1-2	.
AISEGNQYQQY	TRBV10-3	TRBJ2-7	.
SAVSYKEETQY	TRBV20-1	TRBJ2-5	.
ASSQGPSPGYT	TRBV4-3	TRBJ1-2	.
ASSHGTINTDTQY	TRBV4-1	TRBJ2-3	.
ASRTRTGPANTIY	TRBV19	TRBJ1-3	TRBD1
ASSIGPNSPPH	TRBV7-2	TRBJ1-6	.
ASLLAGHRDTQY	TRBV28	TRBJ2-3	.
AWSAQYEQY	TRBV30	TRBJ2-7	.
ASSRRQGIDTQY	TRBV4-3	TRBJ2-3	TRBD1
ASSLEVDTEAF	TRBV5-1	TRBJ1-1	.
ASSLGTVEKLF	TRBV7-9	TRBJ1-4	.
ASSMSGDQPQH	TRBV19	TRBJ1-5	.
ASNHQGPRGEKLF	TRBV12-3/TRBV12-4	TRBJ1-4	.
ASSYSTGIRYQETQY	TRBV6-7	TRBJ2-5	TRBD1
ASSEGFTQY	TRBV10-1	TRBJ2-3	.
ASSHRTGAADTQY	TRBV7-6	TRBJ2-3	TRBD1
ATSTGINEKLF	TRBV10-3	TRBJ1-4	TRBD1
ASRQQGAGEKLF	TRBV19	TRBJ1-4	TRBD1
SARDPGVNTGELF	TRBV20-1	TRBJ2-2	.
SALNTGTGGRGYT	TRBV20-1	TRBJ1-2	TRBD1
ASSQGNSASGNEKLF	TRBV4-3	TRBJ1-4	.
ASSLEQILNEQF	TRBV12-3/TRBV12-4	TRBJ2-1	.
ATSERQTQETQY	TRBV24-1	TRBJ2-5	.
ASSLGQSAGNTIY	TRBV12-3/TRBV12-4	TRBJ1-3	.
ASSSEPGQQNSYNEQF	TRBV5-1	TRBJ2-1	TRBD1
ASSLTWGGGTEAF	TRBV5-4	TRBJ1-1	.
ASSIIYRGGTDTQY	TRBV19	TRBJ2-3	.
ASSPRQGQQETQY	TRBV18	TRBJ2-5	.
ASSQDVGQYNEQF	TRBV4-3	TRBJ2-1	.
ATSRGGGQAHYGYT	TRBV15	TRBJ1-2	TRBD1
ASSLPGDGNQPQH	TRBV28	TRBJ1-5	.
SALRRTGMKTQY	TRBV20-1	TRBJ2-5	TRBD1
SAFTGTSGGASYNEQF	TRBV20-1	TRBJ2-1	TRBD2
SASDRGAYNEQF	TRBV20-1	TRBJ2-1	.
ASSLGRFYGYT	TRBV11-1	TRBJ1-2	.
ASSSDRAARGYT	TRBV6-5	TRBJ1-2	TRBD1
SARKGVNEQF	TRBV20-1	TRBJ2-1	.
ASSTSHRRNTGELF	TRBV5-1	TRBJ2-2	.
ASSSGPTELAGYEQY	TRBV27	TRBJ2-7	TRBD2